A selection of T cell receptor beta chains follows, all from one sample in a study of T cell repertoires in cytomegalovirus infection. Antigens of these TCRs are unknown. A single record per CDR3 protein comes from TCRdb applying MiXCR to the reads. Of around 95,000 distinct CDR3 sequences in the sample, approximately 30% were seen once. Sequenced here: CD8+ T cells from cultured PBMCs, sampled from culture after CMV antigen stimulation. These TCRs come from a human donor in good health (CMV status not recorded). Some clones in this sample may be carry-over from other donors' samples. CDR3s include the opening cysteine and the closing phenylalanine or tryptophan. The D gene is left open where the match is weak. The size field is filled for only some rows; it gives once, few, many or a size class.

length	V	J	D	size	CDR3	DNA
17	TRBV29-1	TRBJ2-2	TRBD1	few	CSVEDRTGGSNTGELFF	TGCAGCGTTGAAGATCGAACAGGGGGCTCGAACACCGGGGAGCTGTTTTTT
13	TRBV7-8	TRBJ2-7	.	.	CASSPGLSYEQYF	TGTGCCAGCAGTCCGGGGCTCTCCTACGAGCAGTACTTC
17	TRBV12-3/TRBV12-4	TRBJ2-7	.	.	CASTLQVGGQRPYEQYF	TGTGCCAGCACCCTTCAGGTCGGAGGGCAACGCCCCTACGAGCAGTACTTC
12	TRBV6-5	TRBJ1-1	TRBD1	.	CASSSHRGEAFF	TGTGCCAGCAGTAGCCACAGGGGTGAAGCTTTCTTT
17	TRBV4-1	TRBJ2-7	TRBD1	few	CASSHAHRDRDSYEQYF	TGCGCCAGCAGCCACGCACATCGGGACAGGGACTCCTACGAGCAGTACTTC
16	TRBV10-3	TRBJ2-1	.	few	CAISDRGGGFLDEQFF	TGTGCCATCAGTGACAGGGGGGGGGGTTTTCTTGATGAGCAGTTCTTC
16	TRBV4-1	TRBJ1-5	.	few	CASSPTSGDGYQPQHF	TGCGCCAGCAGCCCTACCTCCGGGGACGGATATCAGCCCCAGCATTTT
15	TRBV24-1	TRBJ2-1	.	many	CATSDLRGPYNEQFF	TGTGCCACCAGTGATTTAAGGGGACCCTACAATGAGCAGTTCTTC
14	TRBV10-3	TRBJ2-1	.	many	CAISVTGAYNEQFF	TGTGCCATCAGTGTGACGGGGGCCTACAATGAGCAGTTCTTC
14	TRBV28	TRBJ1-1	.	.	CASSFQLWNTEAFF	TGTGCCAGCAGTTTCCAGCTTTGGAACACTGAAGCTTTCTTT
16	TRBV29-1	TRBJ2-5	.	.	CSVYPIRSTQGETQYF	TGCAGCGTTTACCCCATCCGTTCCACCCAAGGGGAGACCCAGTACTTC
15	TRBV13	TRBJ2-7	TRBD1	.	CASSLRQGEYYEQYF	TGTGCCAGCAGCTTAAGACAGGGGGAATACTACGAGCAGTACTTC
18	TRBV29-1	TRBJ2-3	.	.	CSALLGPNPTLSTDTQYF	TGCAGCGCCCTACTCGGACCAAACCCGACGCTTAGCACAGATACGCAGTATTTT
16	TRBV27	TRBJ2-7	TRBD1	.	CASSLWVGDRGHEQYF	TGTGCCAGCAGTTTATGGGTAGGGGACAGGGGCCACGAGCAGTACTTC
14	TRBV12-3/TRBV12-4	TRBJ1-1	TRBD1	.	CASSWGQSTAEAFF	TGTGCCAGCAGCTGGGGACAGAGCACGGCTGAAGCTTTCTTT
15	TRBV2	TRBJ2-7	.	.	CASTLIGGHSYEQYF	TGTGCCAGCACCCTCATAGGGGGGCATTCCTACGAGCAGTACTTC
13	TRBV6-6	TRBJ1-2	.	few	CASSLLQMEGYTF	TGTGCCAGCAGTTTACTCCAGATGGAAGGCTACACCTTC
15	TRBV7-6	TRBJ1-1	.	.	CASSLGWREDTEAFF	TGTGCCAGCAGCTTAGGCTGGAGAGAGGACACTGAAGCTTTCTTT
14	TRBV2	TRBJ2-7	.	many	CASSEVTGPYEQYF	TGTGCCAGCAGTGAAGTAACAGGGCCCTACGAGCAGTACTTC
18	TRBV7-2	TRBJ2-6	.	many	CASSLFLGGPSGANVLTF	TGTGCCAGCAGCTTATTTTTGGGGGGACCCTCTGGGGCCAACGTCCTGACTTTC
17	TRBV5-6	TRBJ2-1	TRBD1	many	CASSLLWDRSSYNEQFF	TGTGCCAGCAGCTTGTTGTGGGACAGGAGCTCCTACAATGAGCAGTTCTTC
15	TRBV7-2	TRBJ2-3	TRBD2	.	CASSLSGGAGDTQYF	TGTGCCAGCAGCCTCAGCGGGGGGGCAGGGGATACGCAGTATTTT
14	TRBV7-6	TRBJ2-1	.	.	CASSPTSSPNEQFF	TGTGCCAGCAGCCCTACCTCGTCTCCCAATGAGCAGTTCTTC
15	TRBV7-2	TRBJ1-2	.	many	CASSPAGQFNYGYTF	TGTGCCAGCAGCCCCGCGGGGCAGTTTAACTATGGCTACACCTTC
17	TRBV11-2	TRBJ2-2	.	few	CASSLEGVSLNTGELFF	TGTGCCAGCAGCTTGGAAGGGGTTTCGTTGAACACCGGGGAGCTGTTTTTT
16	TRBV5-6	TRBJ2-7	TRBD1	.	CASSSPEDRGHGEQYF	TGTGCCAGCAGCTCCCCTGAGGACAGGGGGCACGGTGAGCAGTACTTC
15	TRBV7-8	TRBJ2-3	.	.	CASSILDSPTDTQYF	TGTGCCAGCAGCATTTTGGACAGTCCCACAGATACGCAGTATTTT
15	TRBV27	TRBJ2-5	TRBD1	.	CASSERTGGEETQYF	TGTGCCAGCAGTGAGAGGACAGGGGGAGAAGAGACCCAGTACTTC
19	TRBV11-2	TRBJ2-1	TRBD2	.	CASSLASFSGTISYNEQFF	TGTGCCAGCAGCTTAGCCTCCTTCTCCGGGACTATCTCCTACAATGAGCAGTTCTTC
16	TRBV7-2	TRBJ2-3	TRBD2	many	CASSSGTSTVTDTQYF	TGTGCCAGCAGCTCCGGGACTAGCACGGTCACAGATACGCAGTATTTT
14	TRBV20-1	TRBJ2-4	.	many	CSAKTQSRRNIQYF	TGCAGTGCTAAAACACAGTCCCGAAGAAACATTCAGTACTTC
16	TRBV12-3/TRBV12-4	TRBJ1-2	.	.	CASSTTELAPEDGYTF	TGTGCCAGCAGCACGACCGAGTTAGCCCCAGAGGATGGCTACACCTTC
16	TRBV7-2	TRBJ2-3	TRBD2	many	CASSKLAMGSTDTQYF	TGTGCCAGCAGCAAACTAGCGATGGGGAGCACAGATACGCAGTATTTT
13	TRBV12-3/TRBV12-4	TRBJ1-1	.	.	CASSFYLPPEAFF	TGTGCCAGCAGTTTTTACCTACCCCCTGAAGCTTTCTTT
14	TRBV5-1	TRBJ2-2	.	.	CASSLGSAFGELFF	TGCGCCAGCAGCTTGGGTTCAGCCTTCGGGGAGCTGTTTTTT
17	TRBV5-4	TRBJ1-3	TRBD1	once	CASSSRDREDSGNTIYF	TGTGCCAGCAGCAGCCGGGACAGAGAAGACTCTGGAAACACCATATATTTT
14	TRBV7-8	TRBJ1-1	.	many	CASSLAPQDTEAFF	TGTGCCAGCAGCTTAGCGCCCCAGGACACTGAAGCTTTCTTT
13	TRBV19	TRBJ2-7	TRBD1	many	CASRRTGGHEQYF	TGTGCCAGTAGAAGAACAGGGGGCCACGAGCAGTACTTC
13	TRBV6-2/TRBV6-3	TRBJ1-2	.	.	CASSELEGDGYTF	TGTGCCAGCAGTGAACTGGAGGGCGATGGCTACACCTTC
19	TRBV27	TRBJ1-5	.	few	CASTPRVSTPIYSNQPQHF	TGTGCCAGCACCCCCCGGGTCTCAACTCCAATTTATAGCAATCAGCCCCAGCATTTT
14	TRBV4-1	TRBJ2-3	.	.	CASSQGGGTDTQYF	TGCGCCAGCAGCCAAGGCGGGGGCACAGATACGCAGTATTTT
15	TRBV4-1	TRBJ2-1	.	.	CASSQGALSYNEQFF	TGCGCCAGCAGCCAAGGGGCGTTGTCCTACAATGAGCAGTTCTTC
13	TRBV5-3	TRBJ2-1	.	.	CASSLDLYNEQFF	TGTGCCAGCAGCTTGGACTTATACAATGAGCAGTTCTTC
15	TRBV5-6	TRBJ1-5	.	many	CASSLAPGADQPQHF	TGTGCCAGCAGCTTGGCCCCGGGAGCTGATCAGCCCCAGCATTTT
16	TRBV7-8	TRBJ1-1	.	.	CASSLALPAPGTEAFF	TGTGCCAGCAGCTTAGCGCTACCGGCCCCGGGCACTGAAGCTTTCTTT
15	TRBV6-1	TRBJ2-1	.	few	CASSEKRGSYNEQFF	TGTGCCAGCAGTGAAAAAAGGGGCTCCTACAATGAGCAGTTCTTC
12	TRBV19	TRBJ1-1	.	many	CATMDRNTEAFF	TGTGCCACCATGGACAGGAACACTGAAGCTTTCTTT
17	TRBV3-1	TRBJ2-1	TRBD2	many	CASSPLIAGRRVAGQFF	TGTGCCAGCAGCCCCTTAATAGCGGGGCGACGAGTAGCCGGGCAGTTCTTC
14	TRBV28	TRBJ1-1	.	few	CASSFAGRGTEAFF	TGTGCCAGCAGTTTTGCAGGGCGGGGCACTGAAGCTTTCTTT
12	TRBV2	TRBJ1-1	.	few	CALHGVNTEAFF	TGTGCCCTCCACGGGGTTAACACTGAAGCTTTCTTT
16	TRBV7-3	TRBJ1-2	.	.	CASSLSGTELLYGYTF	TGTGCCAGCAGCTTATCCGGGACGGAGCTCCTCTATGGCTACACCTTC
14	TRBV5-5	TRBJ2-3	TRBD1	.	CASRGQGLADTQYF	TGTGCCAGCAGGGGACAGGGGCTCGCAGATACGCAGTATTTT
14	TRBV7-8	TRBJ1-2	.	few	CASSLIGANYGYTF	TGTGCCAGCAGCTTAATCGGCGCTAACTATGGCTACACCTTC
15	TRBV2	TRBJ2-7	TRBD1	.	CASTEDRRLLDEQYF	TGTGCCAGCACTGAGGACAGGAGGTTGCTCGACGAGCAGTACTTC
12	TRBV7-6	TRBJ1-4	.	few	CASSPAGEKLFF	TGTGCCAGCAGCCCCGCAGGGGAAAAACTGTTTTTT
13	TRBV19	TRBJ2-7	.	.	CASSQAASYEQYF	TGTGCCAGTAGTCAGGCCGCCTCCTACGAGCAGTACTTC
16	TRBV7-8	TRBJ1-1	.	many	CASSFVRRRGGTEAFF	TGTGCCAGCAGCTTCGTTCGGCGTCGAGGGGGCACTGAAGCTTTCTTT